A selection of T cell receptor beta chains follows, all from one sample in a study of T cells in tuberculosis. This table comes from immunoSEQ multiplex PCR, and its TCRdb copy is limited to in-frame clones, with some not included. The top ten clones hold roughly a fifth of a sample with approximately 58,000 clones, 88% of them seen once. Source material: CD1b-GMM tetramer-negative cells sorted from PBMCs. Receptors originate from an adult woman with latent tuberculosis. Each CDR3 is given with its conserved first and last residue. Each record gives: V gene, J gene, CDR3 length, CDR3 protein.

TRBV28	TRBJ2-2	15	CASSPPTGGTGELFF
TRBV5-1	NA	19	CASSSSGTEREGGLHEQYF
TRBV11-3	TRBJ2-1	13	CASSRTSGSMEFF
TRBV30	TRBJ1-3	19	CAWRPRDRTNYYSGNTIYF
TRBV7-2	TRBJ2-1	16	CASSLAGGASYNEQFF
TRBV12-5	TRBJ2-1	18	CASGLTGILLRGDNEQFF
TRBV4-2	TRBJ1-4	14	CASSPGWINEKLFF
TRBV15	TRBJ2-3	15	CATSRGTGRTDTQYF
TRBV7-9	TRBJ2-3	16	CASRGTGRILTDTQYF
TRBV30	TRBJ1-2	14	CAWSVSGAIYGYTF
TRBV11-2	TRBJ2-2	16	CASSPVRGPNTGELFF
TRBV25-1	TRBJ1-2	13	CASSEYGEYGYTF
TRBV9	TRBJ2-5	18	CASSVEGRDRGLYGTQYF
TRBV6-1	TRBJ2-7	15	CASSEQREASYEQYF
TRBV7-9	TRBJ1-1	14	CASRTRGQDAEAFF